This TCR beta chain was recovered during a study of blood T cell repertoires in COVID-19. Sequencing was performed with immunoSEQ multiplex PCR; in TCRdb, only in-frame clones are kept and a portion is missing. Of roughly 64,000 clones detected, just over 70% appear once; the ten largest clones hold 51%. Recruits, aged about 18 to 95 years, lived in under 25 US areas. The V segment lost 7 bases and the J segment 0 bases; nucleotides outside the gene matches: 2. The CDR3 is made up of 13 amino acids. Germline V gives CDR1 WSHSY, CDR2 SAAADI. This clone was observed a handful of times. V is TRBV10-2 and J is TRBJ1-1, with 7 bases identical to TRBD1. The receptor was derived from a woman aged 60-75 years who had been exposed to COVID-19. Input material: PBMCs or T cells enriched from blood (not recorded which). CDR3 residues: CASKGQVNTEAFF. The CDR3 DNA reads as TGCGCCAGCAAAGGACAGGTGAACACTGAAGCTTTCTTT.